These T cell receptor beta chains were read from a single sample in a study of shared clonotypes between healthy human individuals. The method was immunoSEQ multiplex PCR; TCRdb's version includes in-frame clones alone and lacks a portion of them. There are around 2.5 million clones in the sample; over 85% occur only once, and approximately 0.35% lies in the top ten. The sample taken for sequencing was naive CD4+ T cells from PBMCs. The receptors were sampled from a man younger than 35 in good health. Some clones in this sample may be carry-over from other donors' samples. CDR3s include the opening cysteine and the closing phenylalanine or tryptophan. Fields, in order: V gene, J gene, CDR3 protein.

TRBV28	TRBJ1-2	CASSPTWGTGKRGYTF
TRBV7-9	TRBJ2-7	CASSFSGDTQGTYEQYF
TRBV9	TRBJ1-1	CASSVEAGGSTEAFF
TRBV5-1	TRBJ2-7	CASSFVGPGVDEQYF
TRBV19	TRBJ2-4	CASSIVTGRAKNIQYF
TRBV5-1	TRBJ1-3	CASSYGDGPRNTIYF
TRBV11-2	TRBJ1-2	CASSLDSYGYTF
TRBV14	TRBJ2-1	CASSWGRASSYNEQFF
TRBV7-2	TRBJ2-3	CASSLETSGRNTQYF
TRBV28	TRBJ1-2	CASSLTGFEYGYTF
TRBV6-1	TRBJ2-2	CASIERLARRGHGGELFF
TRBV27	TRBJ2-7	CASRTTSGGPYEQYF
TRBV30	TRBJ2-2	CALDRDNTGELFF
TRBV5-1	TRBJ2-1	CASSLGDQPVNEQFF
TRBV5-1	TRBJ2-1	CASSRGQLYNEQFF
TRBV6-5	TRBJ1-1	CASATLGANTEAFF
TRBV7-9	TRBJ1-3	CASSRDRGNTIYF
TRBV5-1	TRBJ2-3	CASSRKPPRLTDTQYF
TRBV7-6	TRBJ1-3	CASSGQPGNTIYF
TRBV5-1	TRBJ1-1	CASSLRPRGVGMNTEAFF
TRBV28	TRBJ1-2	CASSRGDRGAGGYTF
TRBV7-2	TRBJ2-7	CASSLAPGDEQYF
TRBV10-1	TRBJ1-2	CASSESKNYGYTF
TRBV18	TRBJ1-2	CASSPSLGQEYGYTF
TRBV30	TRBJ1-2	CAWRPQGAIGYTF
TRBV4-2	TRBJ1-3	CASSQDTAQYSGNTIYF
TRBV5-1	TRBJ2-7	CASTTGSGWHEQYF
TRBV29-1	TRBJ2-1	CSVDKLAASYNEQFF
TRBV5-4	TRBJ2-4	CASRTGTEGIQYF
TRBV27	TRBJ2-5	CASSPSGVQTQYF
TRBV6-1	TRBJ2-7	CASSPSGGHPYEQYF
TRBV7-3	TRBJ2-7	CASSRRQGGEQYF
TRBV9	TRBJ2-7	CASSSNGGGREREQYF
TRBV20-1	TRBJ2-1	CSAKGNEQFF
TRBV29-1	TRBJ2-5	CSVAAGPETQYF
TRBV28	TRBJ1-5	CASSLATVVRPQHF
TRBV11-2	TRBJ2-7	CASSLSEGARTLYEQYF
TRBV2	TRBJ2-3	CASSEAQAGVDTQYF
TRBV11-2	TRBJ1-2	CASSLVTGPLDYGYTF
TRBV11-3	TRBJ2-1	CASSLGTGNEQFF
TRBV14	TRBJ2-7	CASSPQGYEQYF
TRBV27	TRBJ1-6	CASSSGTYNSPLHF
TRBV7-2	TRBJ1-1	CASSLSSGNTEAFF
TRBV7-3	TRBJ2-7	CASSGPHEQYF
TRBV5-1	TRBJ2-7	CASRRTDSYEQYF
TRBV19	TRBJ1-1	CASSTGSGGLEAFF
TRBV14	TRBJ2-5	CASSQLGGEETQYF
TRBV7-9	TRBJ2-7	CASSWWGPGRGEQYF
TRBV15	TRBJ1-5	CATSSYNPHQPQHF
TRBV5-4	TRBJ2-7	CASSVGGGGQSISYEQYF
TRBV7-8	TRBJ1-4	CASSLVPGNFEKLFF
TRBV18	TRBJ1-1	CASSPREAVGDEAFF